The present T cell receptor (beta chain) was sequenced within a study of blood T cell repertoires in COVID-19. As for the study in general: T cells, B-cell-depleted T cells, or PBMCs provided the cDNA or gDNA that served as material.

Some clones are missing from TCRdb's copy, which holds only in-frame ones; the method was immunoSEQ multiplex PCR. Of fewer than 150,000 clones listed, approximately 84% are singletons. Germline V lookup: CDR1 MDHEN, CDR2 SYDVKM. There are 13 residues in the CDR3. The V end lost 0 bases, the J end lost 6 bases, and 7 bases lay between the germline ends. This chain connects TRBV28 to TRBJ2-3; D gene unclear. Sequenced material: peripheral blood. This sequence originates from a woman of 80 years or more in a cohort sampled during active or convalescent COVID-19. CDR3 residues: CASSLWARDTQYF. In nucleotides, the CDR3 is TGTGCCAGCAGTTTATGGGCCAGGGATACGCAGTATTTT. The whole variable domain, filled in from reference TRBV28 and TRBJ2-3, reads DVKVTQSSRYLVKRTGEKVFLECVQDMDHENMFWYRQDPGLGLRLIYFSYDVKMKEKGDIPEGYSVSREKKERFSLILESASTNQTSMYLCASSLWARDTQYFGPGTRLTVL.